This T cell receptor (beta chain) was sequenced during a study of blood T cell repertoires in COVID-19. The germline CDR1 and CDR2 sequences are SGHAT and FQNNGV. The V gene lost 1 base and the J gene lost 7 bases, with 13 bases spanning the gap. This CDR3 is 14 amino acids long. In the original analysis: How many nucleated cells were present was estimated from reference gene primer amplification. Sequenced by immunoSEQ multiplex PCR; TCRdb stores in-frame clones only, minus some. For V, J and clone size, that table is used; D and trimming come from the DNA. The table lists 50,000 to 65,000 clones, roughly nine tenths of them singletons.

The clonotype originates from a woman aged 60-70 years with active or convalescent COVID-19. The V call is TRBV11-2, the J call TRBJ2-5, with unresolved D. The sequencing input was peripheral blood. The CDR3 DNA is TGTGCCAGCAGCTTAGCGCCGCGTTCGGTGACCCAGTACTTC. Translating gives CASSLAPRSVTQYF. Drawing the rest from reference TRBV11-2 and TRBJ2-5, the complete variable domain is EAGVAQSPRYKIIEKRQSVAFWCNPISGHATLYWYQQILGQGPKLLIQFQNNGVVDDSQLPKDRFSAERLKGVDSTLKIQPAKLEDSAVYLCASSLAPRSVTQYFGPGTRLLVL.